The next 17 T cell receptor beta chains were all read from a single sample in a study of radiation and T cells in renal cell carcinoma. Treatment here: treatment-naive control, cytoreductive nephrectomy. Method: immunoSEQ multiplex PCR; TCRdb's copy keeps in-frame clones and lacks some. The sample carries approximately 12,000 clones, about 65% recorded once. Source: tumor tissue, taken from a patient whose treatment was nephrectomy without radiotherapy. The receptors here all came from a woman of 80 years or more with renal cell carcinoma.

The rearrangement joins TRBV6-6 to TRBJ1-4; D is ambiguous. The CDR3 covers 13 residues. In germline, CDR1 is MNHNY, CDR2 SVGAGI (reference sequence). V lost 5 bases and J 8 bases, leaving 12 bases between the germline ends. The CDR3 DNA reads TGTGCCAGCAGTACAATTAGTTCCGAAAAACTGTTTTTT. Its translation is CASSTISSEKLFF.

This clone was seen more than once but under ten times. This specimen includes other DNA sequences encoding the same CDR3. The chain uses TRBV19 and TRBJ2-5; a possible D gene is TRBD1 (6 bases). This CDR3 comprises 14 residues. With 3 bases removed from V and 2 bases from J, the gap between germline ends came to 10 bases. From germline, CDR1 is LNHDA and CDR2 SQIVND (reference sequence). The CDR3 nucleotides are TGTGCCAGTAGTATTGGCAGGGGTCAAGAGACCCAGTACTTC. The encoded protein is CASSIGRGQETQYF.

This sequence joins TRBV2 and TRBJ1-1, with no clear D. Between the trimmed V and J ends, which lost 8 bases and 0 bases, there was a span of 13 bases. The germline gives CDR1 SNHLY, CDR2 FYNNEI. CDR3 length equals 14 residues. CDR3 loop: CASPGSRMNTEAFF. The CDR3 nucleotides read TGTGCCAGCCCGGGGAGCAGAATGAACACTGAAGCTTTCTTT.

The chain is built from TRBV11-3 and TRBJ2-1; TRBD2 agrees at 7 bases. CDR1 and CDR2 from the germline V gene are SGHNT and YENEEA. V dropped 0 bases and J dropped 2; count of bases not matched to a gene: 1. This CDR3 contains 15 residues. The CDR3: CASSLEGGAYNEQFF. The CDR3 DNA reads TGTGCCAGCAGCTTAGAGGGGGGGGCCTACAATGAGCAGTTCTTC.

In this sample, this clone turned up once. The chain uses TRBV15 and TRBJ2-3; D uncertain. Trimming left V 1 base short and J 2 bases short, with 13 bases between. CDR3 length: 16 residues. Per the germline V gene, CDR1 is LNHNV and CDR2 is YYDKDF (reference sequence). This CDR3 is CATSRGMGFDTDTQYF. The CDR3, as DNA: TGTGCCACCAGCAGAGGAATGGGCTTCGACACAGATACGCAGTATTTT.

This clone was detected a few times. The chain combines TRBV5-8 with TRBJ1-2; D is unclear. The V and J ends lost 0 bases and 0 bases respectively, with 9 bases between them. The CDR3 consists of 15 residues. The germline gives CDR1 SGHTS, CDR2 YDEGEE. The CDR3 DNA is TGTGCCAGCAGCTTGGTGTGGTCAGCTAACTATGGCTACACCTTC. Its protein product is CASSLVWSANYGYTF.

The gene calls are TRBV5-8 and TRBJ1-5; the match to TRBD1 covers 7 bases. Unmatched junction bases numbered 6, after V lost 2 bases and J lost 7 bases. Per germline, CDR1 SGHTS and CDR2 YDEGEE. This CDR3 is built from 14 residues. The CDR3 region is CASSFEGARQPQHF. The CDR3 DNA reads as TGTGCCAGCAGCTTCGAGGGGGCGCGGCAGCCCCAGCATTTT. Looking up the rest from reference TRBV5-8 and TRBJ1-5 gives the full variable domain: EAGVTQSPTHLIKTRGQQATLRCSPISGHTSVYWYQQALGLGLQFLLWYDEGEERNRGNFPPRFSGRQFPNYSSELNVNALELEDSALYLCASSFEGARQPQHFGDGTRLSIL.

This clone showed up just once. The CDR3 region is CASSQGHDRADRETQYF. CDR3 in DNA: TGTGCCAGCAGCCAGGGTCATGACAGGGCCGACCGAGAGACCCAGTACTTC. This sequence joins TRBV4-2 and TRBJ2-5; 7 bases match TRBD1. The germline V gene encodes CDR1 LGHNA and CDR2 YNFKEQ. V shed 3 bases and J 4 bases; nucleotides not matched to a gene: 14. The CDR3 contains 17 residues.

V gene TRBV11-3 combines with J gene TRBJ2-2; tentative D call: TRBD2 (5 bases). Per germline, CDR1 SGHNT and CDR2 YENEEA. The CDR3 runs 15 residues. The V and J ends lost 3 bases and 4 bases respectively, with 12 bases between them. In DNA form, the CDR3 reads TGTGCCAGCAGCTTCCTCCGGGGTAGCACCGGGGAGCTGTTTTTT. This gives the protein CASSFLRGSTGELFF.

The chain carries TRBV7-3 and TRBJ2-2; the D gene is possibly TRBD1 (6 bases). Trimming removed 0 bases from V and 4 bases from J, with 9 bases in between. This CDR3 has 15 residues. CDR1 and CDR2 (germline): SGHTA, FQGTGA. The CDR3, as DNA: TGTGCCAGCAGCTTAACCAGGGGTAGCACCGGGGAGCTGTTTTTT. The encoded protein is CASSLTRGSTGELFF.

The chain carries TRBV5-5 and TRBJ2-3; 8 bases are a match to TRBD1. CDR1 SGHKS and CDR2 YYEKEE come from the germline V gene (reference sequence). This CDR3 has 15 amino acids. J gave up 5 bases and V 4 bases, and 9 bases lay outside the gene matches. This CDR3 is CASSHRQGRVDTQYF. The DNA of the CDR3 is TGTGCCAGCAGCCATCGACAGGGGCGGGTAGATACGCAGTATTTT.

The V and J genes are TRBV28 and TRBJ2-2; maybe TRBD2 (5 bases). The CDR3 contains 16 residues. Trimming removed 5 bases from V and 1 base from J, with 14 bases in between. The V gene's germline CDR1 is MDHEN and CDR2 SYDVKM. The DNA for the CDR3 is TGTGCCAGCAGTATCCCCCGGGAAGTGAACACCGGGGAGCTGTTTTTT. Its protein product is CASSIPREVNTGELFF.

The V gene is TRBV11-2, the J gene TRBJ2-5, with D perhaps matching TRBD2 (5 bases). CDR3 length equals 13 residues. V was clipped by 5 bases and J by 4 bases, with 11 bases between them. Germline CDR1 and CDR2: SGHAT and FQNNGV. The CDR3: CASSPPGRETQYF. The CDR3 region has the DNA TGTGCCAGCAGCCCTCCGGGGAGAGAGACCCAGTACTTC. Filled out from reference TRBV11-2 and TRBJ2-5, the complete variable domain reads EAGVAQSPRYKIIEKRQSVAFWCNPISGHATLYWYQQILGQGPKLLIQFQNNGVVDDSQLPKDRFSAERLKGVDSTLKIQPAKLEDSAVYLCASSPPGRETQYFGPGTRLLVL.

This chain links TRBV10-3 with TRBJ1-2; no definite D call. The germline CDR1 and CDR2 sequences are ENHRY and SYGVKD. CDR3 length: 12 amino acids. Trimming shortened V by 0 bases and J by 5 bases, and 4 bases separated the two germline ends. The CDR3 sequence is CAISESPYGYTF. CDR3 bases: TGTGCCATCAGTGAGTCACCTTATGGCTACACCTTC.

This clone was counted only a few times. The chain recombines TRBV4-1 with TRBJ1-5, with D unresolved. V lost 0 bases and J 15 bases, leaving 18 bases between the germline ends. The V gene's germline CDR1 is MGHRA and CDR2 YSYEKL. CDR3 length: 14 amino acids. The CDR3 loop reads CASSQEGNGRPAHF. In DNA, the CDR3 is TGCGCCAGCAGCCAAGAAGGGAACGGCCGGCCGGCGCATTTT.

The J gene is TRBJ2-5, the V gene TRBV6-5; TRBD1 agrees at 7 bases. The CDR3 totals 16 residues. With 0 bases clipped from V and 2 bases from J, the junction kept 6 bases outside the gene matches. The germline gives CDR1 MNHEY, CDR2 SVGAGI. CDR3 in DNA: TGTGCCAGCAGTTACTCGGAGACAGGGTGGCAAGAGACCCAGTACTTC. This encodes CASSYSETGWQETQYF.

The rearrangement links TRBV7-6 to TRBJ2-5; a possible D gene is TRBD2 (7 bases). From germline, CDR1 is SGHVS and CDR2 FNYEAQ. V was shortened by 3 bases and J by 4 bases, with 21 bases between the two germline ends. The CDR3 length is 17 residues. CDR3 loop: CASSFGSLGGAAETQYF. The CDR3 region has the DNA TGTGCCAGCAGCTTTGGGAGCCTGGGGGGGGCGGCAGAGACCCAGTACTTC.